These T cell receptor beta chains were read from a single sample in a study of blood T cell repertoires in COVID-19. Sequencing used immunoSEQ multiplex PCR; TCRdb keeps in-frame clones, though not all of them. Of hundreds of thousands of clones in the sample, about 89% are singletons; the top ten hold approximately 1.4%. The sample consisted of peripheral blood. The source of these receptors is a woman between 40 and 55 years old who had recovered from COVID-19. Each CDR3 is given without its conserved first and last residue. Fields, in order: CDR3 length, V gene, J gene, D gene, CDR3 protein. D genes are given only for firm matches.

CDR3 length: 12
V gene: TRBV7-8
J gene: TRBJ1-2
D gene: TRBD1
CDR3 protein: ASSAGTGEHGYT

CDR3 length: 11
V gene: TRBV5-1
J gene: TRBJ1-2
D gene: -
CDR3 protein: ASSLGSNYGYT

CDR3 length: 12
V gene: TRBV2
J gene: TRBJ2-7
D gene: TRBD1
CDR3 protein: AGCRDREYYEQY

CDR3 length: 13
V gene: TRBV5-1
J gene: TRBJ2-2
D gene: -
CDR3 protein: ASSLAPGGTGELF

CDR3 length: 16
V gene: TRBV4-3
J gene: TRBJ2-1
D gene: TRBD2
CDR3 protein: ASSQGDYSSESYNEQF

CDR3 length: 12
V gene: TRBV27
J gene: TRBJ2-6
D gene: -
CDR3 protein: ASRSDSGANVLT

CDR3 length: 16
V gene: TRBV21-1
J gene: TRBJ2-1
D gene: -
CDR3 protein: ASSKALRTSGPSNEQF

CDR3 length: 13
V gene: TRBV24-1
J gene: TRBJ2-7
D gene: -
CDR3 protein: ATSDRSRGRYEQY

CDR3 length: 11
V gene: TRBV11-1
J gene: TRBJ1-2
D gene: -
CDR3 protein: ASSFGANYGYT

CDR3 length: 14
V gene: TRBV11-2
J gene: TRBJ2-1
D gene: TRBD2
CDR3 protein: ASSLGLAGDYNEQF